The present T cell receptor beta chain was sequenced within a study of blood T cell repertoires in COVID-19. Across the study: PBMCs, B-cell-depleted T cells, or T cells provided the cDNA or gDNA that made up the material.

V lost 5 bases to trimming and J lost 0 bases, with 10 bases between them. The CDR3 consists of 14 residues. Looked up from germline, CDR1 is LGHDT and CDR2 is YNNKEL (reference sequence). The repertoire was sequenced with immunoSEQ multiplex PCR; TCRdb's copy has only in-frame clones and lacks some. This sample has approximately 170,000 clones, with less than 90% found just once. This clone was seen a single time. Residents of about two dozen US areas, aged roughly 18 to 89 years, made up the participants. Donors were grouped by their self-reported clinical history. For recovered donors of Cohort 3, there were two negative PCRs, clearance, or symptom resolution.

Sequences were obtained from PBMCs or T cells enriched from blood (not recorded which). This receptor was identified in a woman between 50 and 59 years old who had recovered from COVID-19. The V and J genes are TRBV3-1 (or the pseudogene TRBV3-2) and TRBJ1-2, with D tentatively TRBD1 (6 bases). CDR3 coding DNA: TGTGCCAGCAGCAAAGCAGGGGCTAACTATGGCTACACCTTC. As protein: CASSKAGANYGYTF.